This is a list of T cell receptor beta chains from one sample in a study of blood T cell repertoires in COVID-19. TCRdb's copy holds only in-frame clones and misses some; the assay was immunoSEQ multiplex PCR. This table holds roughly 200,000 clones, around 87% found once. Sequencing was done on a sample of PBMCs or T cells enriched from blood (not recorded which). The receptors here all came from a man younger than 40 in a cohort exposed to, infected with or recovered from COVID-19 (not recorded which). Both conserved end residues are part of each CDR3. The D gene is left open where the match is weak. Size is stated for part of the rows, as once, few or many counts, or as a class when the clone is expanded.

D gene	clone size	J gene	V gene	CDR3 protein	CDR3 DNA
TRBD1	NA	TRBJ1-1	TRBV3-1/TRBV3-2	CASSQDRTGRSAFF	TGTGCCAGCAGCCAAGACCGGACAGGGCGCTCAGCTTTCTTT
NA	NA	TRBJ2-6	TRBV19	CASSLVSGANVLTF	TGTGCCAGTAGCCTCGTTTCTGGGGCCAACGTCCTGACTTTC
NA	NA	TRBJ1-6	TRBV19	CASSIFAGSNSPLHF	TGTGCCAGTAGTATCTTTGCAGGTTCCAATTCACCCCTCCACTTT
TRBD1	NA	TRBJ1-2	TRBV25-1	CASSPPRGDYGYTF	TGTGCCAGCAGTCCCCCCAGGGGGGACTATGGCTACACCTTC
NA	NA	TRBJ2-2	TRBV24-1	CATSDNRVGDTGELFF	TGTGCCACCAGTGATAACAGGGTTGGGGACACCGGGGAGCTGTTTTTT
TRBD1	NA	TRBJ1-1	TRBV19	CASVPLETGGLEAFF	TGTGCCAGTGTACCTCTTGAGACAGGGGGCTTGGAAGCTTTCTTT
NA	NA	TRBJ1-2	TRBV6-5	CASRPPGATPGYTF	TGTGCCAGCCGTCCTCCGGGAGCAACCCCGGGCTACACCTTC
NA	NA	TRBJ2-1	TRBV5-6	CASSLEREAAYNEQFF	TGTGCCAGCAGCTTGGAGAGGGAGGCCGCATACAATGAGCAGTTCTTC
NA	NA	TRBJ2-5	TRBV19	CASSLDRRRETQYF	TGTGCCAGTAGTCTTGACAGGAGGAGGGAGACCCAGTACTTC
NA	NA	TRBJ2-1	TRBV27	CASSSRWNEQFF	TGTGCCAGCAGTTCTCGGTGGAATGAGCAGTTCTTC
TRBD2	once	TRBJ2-7	TRBV5-4	CASSFSTSGGYEQYF	TGTGCCAGCAGCTTTTCGACTAGCGGGGGCTACGAGCAGTACTTC
NA	NA	TRBJ1-6	TRBV7-9	CASSWLGPRNYNSPLHF	TGTGCCAGCAGCTGGCTGGGGCCCAGGAACTATAATTCACCCCTCCACTTT
TRBD2	few	TRBJ2-7	TRBV28	CASSLYGREQYF	TGTGCCAGCAGTTTGTACGGGAGGGAGCAGTACTTC
NA	once	TRBJ2-6	TRBV19	CASSQRSGANVLTF	TGTGCCAGTAGCCAGCGCTCTGGGGCCAACGTCCTGACTTTC
NA	NA	TRBJ2-2	TRBV7-3	CASRQTGLGELFF	TGTGCCAGCAGACAAACAGGGCTCGGGGAGCTGTTTTTT
TRBD1	many	TRBJ1-4	TRBV28	CASSLVRGSEKLFF	TGTGCCAGCAGTTTGGTCAGGGGGAGCGAAAAACTGTTTTTT
TRBD2	few	TRBJ2-7	TRBV4-1	CASSQPSGRAKYEQYF	TGCGCCAGCAGCCAACCTAGCGGGAGGGCCAAGTACGAGCAGTACTTC
NA	NA	TRBJ1-1	TRBV5-3	CARSLVWGLDEAFF	TGTGCCAGAAGCTTGGTGTGGGGGCTGGATGAAGCTTTCTTT
NA	NA	TRBJ1-2	TRBV28	CASGVGARGYTF	TGTGCCAGCGGCGTAGGGGCGCGTGGCTACACCTTC
NA	NA	TRBJ1-1	TRBV9	CASSPVYTEAFF	TGTGCCAGCAGCCCCGTGTACACTGAAGCTTTCTTT
TRBD2	NA	TRBJ2-1	TRBV19	CASSMGGSEQFF	TGTGCCAGTAGTATGGGGGGGAGTGAGCAGTTCTTC
NA	few	TRBJ1-3	TRBV28	CASSAFSGNTIYF	TGTGCCAGCAGCGCTTTCAGTGGAAACACCATATATTTT
NA	NA	TRBJ1-3	TRBV28	CASSPDGASGNTIYF	TGTGCCAGCAGCCCAGACGGAGCCTCTGGAAACACCATATATTTT
TRBD1	NA	TRBJ2-3	TRBV24-1	CATNQGDSTDTQYF	TGTGCCACCAACCAGGGGGACAGCACAGATACGCAGTATTTT
TRBD1	many	TRBJ1-6	TRBV5-1	CASSLENGQANSPLHF	TGCGCCAGCAGCTTGGAAAATGGACAGGCCAATTCACCCCTCCACTTT
TRBD1	NA	TRBJ1-1	TRBV9	CASTGEQGPAFF	TGTGCCAGCACCGGTGAACAGGGGCCTGCTTTCTTT
TRBD1	NA	TRBJ2-7	TRBV4-3	CASSPGQGRSEQYF	TGCGCCAGCAGTCCGGGACAGGGTCGGTCCGAGCAGTACTTC
TRBD2	NA	TRBJ2-7	TRBV4-1	CASSQGGGTRGWSEQYF	TGCGCCAGCAGCCAAGGCGGGGGGACCCGGGGATGGAGCGAGCAGTACTTC
TRBD1	NA	TRBJ1-6	TRBV12-3/TRBV12-4	CASRNGQASPLHF	TGTGCCAGCAGAAATGGACAGGCTTCACCCCTCCACTTT
TRBD1	NA	TRBJ1-6	TRBV7-8	CASSLDGRGTNSPLHF	TGTGCCAGCAGCTTAGATGGCAGGGGGACTAATTCACCCCTCCACTTT
TRBD1	once	TRBJ2-5	TRBV7-3	CASSLTDRGGETQYF	TGTGCCAGCAGCTTGACCGACAGGGGTGGAGAGACCCAGTACTTC
NA	once	TRBJ2-1	TRBV7-2	CASVQRAGTNNEQFF	TGTGCCAGCGTTCAGCGGGCCGGGACGAACAATGAGCAGTTCTTC
TRBD1	NA	TRBJ1-4	TRBV7-8	CASSSSGTGEEKLFF	TGTGCCAGCAGCTCATCCGGGACAGGGGAGGAAAAACTGTTTTTT
TRBD1	NA	TRBJ2-7	TRBV5-1	CASSSTGGYEQYF	TGCGCCAGCAGCTCGACAGGGGGCTACGAGCAGTACTTC
NA	once	TRBJ1-2	TRBV4-3	CASSQDRGGANYGYTF	TGCGCCAGCAGCCAAGATCGCGGAGGAGCTAACTATGGCTACACCTTC
TRBD1	NA	TRBJ1-1	TRBV30	CAWSVDYGTGRKGTEAFF	TGTGCCTGGAGTGTAGATTACGGGACAGGGCGTAAAGGCACTGAAGCTTTCTTT
TRBD1	NA	TRBJ1-5	TRBV5-1	CASSLQGAGQPQHF	TGCGCCAGCAGCTTGCAGGGGGCGGGTCAGCCCCAGCATTTT
TRBD1	NA	TRBJ2-3	TRBV18	CASSPRTGNHPDTQYF	TGTGCCAGCTCACCAAGGACAGGGAATCATCCAGATACGCAGTATTTT
NA	NA	TRBJ2-3	TRBV19	CASSIGRVPDTQYF	TGTGCCAGTAGTATCGGCAGGGTCCCAGATACGCAGTATTTT
NA	NA	TRBJ1-3	TRBV7-2	CASSLVGGRNTIYF	TGTGCCAGCAGCTTAGTCGGAGGGAGAAACACCATATATTTT
TRBD2	NA	TRBJ2-4	TRBV5-1	CASSQGTSGHIQYF	TGCGCCAGCAGCCAAGGGACTAGCGGGCACATTCAGTACTTC
NA	NA	TRBJ2-7	TRBV4-3	CASSPDRDGRAAEQYF	TGCGCCAGCAGCCCAGACAGGGACGGGAGGGCCGCCGAGCAGTACTTC
NA	NA	TRBJ1-5	TRBV7-9	CASSFSDSRNQPQHF	TGTGCCAGCAGCTTTTCGGACAGTCGCAATCAGCCCCAGCATTTT
TRBD2	NA	TRBJ2-2	TRBV15	CATSRHRLAGAGELFF	TGTGCCACCAGCAGACACCGACTAGCGGGAGCCGGGGAGCTGTTTTTT
NA	NA	TRBJ1-1	TRBV6-5	CASSYVSQGEAFF	TGTGCCAGCAGTTACGTGTCCCAGGGGGAAGCTTTCTTT
TRBD2	NA	TRBJ2-2	TRBV12-3/TRBV12-4	CASRPSGNGELFF	TGTGCCAGCAGGCCCAGCGGGAACGGGGAGCTGTTTTTT
NA	NA	TRBJ2-1	TRBV5-1	CASSLRRADYNEQFF	TGCGCCAGCAGCTTGCGGCGGGCAGACTACAATGAGCAGTTCTTC
NA	NA	TRBJ2-7	TRBV14	CASSLSGLYEQYF	TGTGCCAGCAGTCTGAGCGGGCTATACGAGCAGTACTTC
NA	once	TRBJ2-7	TRBV9	CASSVDPSGSYEQYF	TGTGCCAGCAGCGTGGATCCCTCAGGGTCCTACGAGCAGTACTTC
TRBD1	once	TRBJ2-2	TRBV5-1	CASQGDRVSGELFF	TGCGCCAGCCAGGGGGACAGGGTGTCCGGGGAGCTGTTTTTT